This TCR beta chain was observed in a study of cytomegalovirus exposure and HLA in healthy donors. This PCR relied on a set of 60 Vbeta primers and 13 Jbeta primers. Clones were sequenced by immunoSEQ multiplex PCR, and TCRdb holds only the in-frame ones, with some missing. This table holds about 110,000 clones, roughly 80% found once. Trimming removed 6 bases from V and 7 bases from J; junction bases left unmatched: 15. Germline CDR1 reads SGHVS; CDR2 reads FQNEAQ. CDR3 size: 16 residues. This clone has more than one count but fewer than ten. The sequenced material came from PBMCs. The rearrangement uses TRBV7-8 and TRBJ1-1, with TRBD1 matching over 9 bases. The clonotype originates from a man younger than 45 in good health and CMV-seronegative. The CDR3 DNA follows: TGTGCCAGCAGTCAATACACGGGACAGGGATTAGGTGAAGCTTTCTTT. Translation gives CASSQYTGQGLGEAFF.